The 31 T cell receptor beta chains below all came from one sample that was sequenced in a study of T cells in Graves' hyperthyroidism and ophthalmopathy. RNA transcripts yielded amplified TCR beta CDR3 regions. The TCR CDR3 was amplified in a first-round RT-PCR using the HTBI primer set. MiXCR was run by TCRdb on the multiplex PCR reads, yielding one entry per CDR3 protein. The top ten clones hold 25% of a sample with 20,000 or so distinct CDR3 sequences, 45% to 50% of them seen once. Sequencing input: blood. These receptors were collected from a woman aged 35 to 49 with Graves' hyperthyroidism that later progressed to Graves' ophthalmopathy.

This clonotype was seen a few times. The chain joins TRBV29-1 to TRBJ2-7; D is possibly TRBD2 (6 bases). From germline, CDR1 is SQVTM and CDR2 ANQGSEA. The CDR3 extends over 15 amino acids. With 1 base removed from V and 6 bases from J, the gap between germline ends came to 19 bases. CDR3 loop: CSVEGGGSRQVEQYF. CDR3 bases: TGCAGCGTTGAAGGGGGAGGTTCACGCCAGGTCGAGCAGTACTTC.

This clonotype is medium-sized. V usage is TRBV20-1 and J usage is TRBJ2-1; TRBD2 is a possible D gene (6 bases). The V gene's germline CDR1 is DFQATT and CDR2 SNEGSKA (reference sequence). V was trimmed by 0 bases and J by 8 bases, leaving 8 bases between them. This CDR3 contains 12 residues. The CDR3 nucleotides are TGCAGTGCTAGAGAGCGGGAACATGAGCAGTTCTTC. Its translation: CSAREREHEQFF.

This clonotype qualifies as medium-sized. The rearrangement uses TRBV29-1 and TRBJ1-1, with 9 nucleotides matching TRBD1. Per germline, CDR1 SQVTM and CDR2 ANQGSEA. CDR3 length: 13 residues. With V trimmed by 8 bases and J by 3 bases, 7 bases remained unmatched. The CDR3 loop reads CSTNRGQDTEAFF. The CDR3 coding sequence is TGCAGCACCAACAGGGGGCAGGACACTGAAGCTTTCTTT.

The chain employs TRBV20-1 and TRBJ1-4, with TRBD1 as a possible D gene (6 bases). Deletions cut 3 bases from V and 5 bases from J, with 16 bases between. This CDR3 spans 15 amino acids. Per the germline V gene, CDR1 is DFQATT and CDR2 is SNEGSKA (reference sequence). CDR3 bases: TGCAGTGCTAGCCGAGGAGACAGGAGAAATGAAAAACTGTTTTTT. The encoded protein is CSASRGDRRNEKLFF.

V and J are TRBV6-6 and TRBJ1-6; 9 bases are a match to TRBD1. CDR1 and CDR2 from the germline V gene are MNHNY and SVGAGI (reference sequence). CDR3 length: 15 amino acids. With 5 bases clipped from V and 5 bases from J, the junction kept 4 bases outside the gene matches. CDR3 region: CASSDRTGDNSPLHF. The CDR3 DNA reads as TGTGCCAGCAGTGACCGGACAGGGGATAATTCACCCCTCCACTTT.

Turning to this clonotype: A read error may explain this, as a much larger clone is one base away. J is TRBJ1-1 and V is TRBV27; 10 positions agree with TRBD1. With V trimmed by 6 bases and J by 0 bases, 4 bases remained unmatched. CDR3 size: 15 residues. CDR1 MNHEY and CDR2 SMNVEV come from the germline V gene (reference sequence). CDR3 sequence reads: CASRAGQGVNTEAFF. The CDR3 DNA sequence: TGTGCCAGCAGGGCAGGACAGGGGGTGAACACTGAAGCTTTCTTT.

The count of this clonotype is one. This sequence joins TRBV4-1 and TRBJ2-1; D is possibly TRBD1 or TRBD2 (5 bases each). Germline V CDR1 and CDR2: MGHRA, YSYEKL. The CDR3 is made up of 14 amino acids. Trimming pared 0 bases from V and 8 bases from J, leaving 11 bases between. CDR3 region: CASSQDRARDEQFF. DNA of the CDR3: TGCGCCAGCAGCCAAGACAGGGCGCGGGATGAGCAGTTCTTC.

There are many counts of this clonotype. The chain has TRBV6-1 and TRBJ2-1, with 7 bases lining up with TRBD2. The CDR3 runs to 15 residues. Germline V gives CDR1 MNHNS, CDR2 SASEGT. V trimming: 8 bases; J trimming: 10 bases; junction bases outside the gene matches: 17. CDR3 residues: CASLLAGRASWEQFF. For the CDR3, the DNA is TGTGCCAGCCTACTTGCAGGGAGGGCCTCGTGGGAGCAGTTCTTC.

By sample fraction, this clonotype is medium-sized. The rearrangement joins TRBV19 to TRBJ2-7, with TRBD2 identical over 14 bases. CDR1 LNHDA and CDR2 SQIVND come from the germline V gene (reference sequence). The CDR3 covers 15 residues. V was clipped by 3 bases and J by 3 bases; unmatched bases: 1. The DNA for the CDR3 is TGTGCCAGTAGTATGACTAGCGGGAGGGACTACGAGCAGTACTTC. Its translation: CASSMTSGRDYEQYF.

By sample fraction, this clonotype is medium-sized. The rearrangement links TRBV5-6 to TRBJ2-7; D not certain. This CDR3 contains 12 residues. Between the trimmed V and J ends, which lost 0 bases and 7 bases, there was a span of 8 bases. The germline V gene has CDR1 SGHDT and CDR2 YYEEEE. This CDR3 is CASSLAGAEQYF. In DNA, the CDR3 is TGTGCCAGCAGCTTGGCCGGCGCGGAGCAGTACTTC.

This clonotype was seen repeatedly, ten times or more. J is TRBJ2-5 and V is TRBV7-9, with D tentatively TRBD2 (5 bases). This CDR3 is built from 14 residues. The ends were cut back, 5 bases at V and 2 bases at J, with 12 bases in the middle. Germline-derived CDR1 and CDR2 are SEHNR and FQNEAQ (reference sequence). In nucleotides, the CDR3 is TGTGCCAGCAGCCATCGACGGACTCAAGAGACCCAGTACTTC. Translating gives CASSHRRTQETQYF.

A note on this clonotype: Without the conserved terminal phenylalanine or tryptophan, this CDR3 likely stems from a read error. The V call is TRBV27, the J call TRBJ1-1; maybe TRBD1 (6 bases). The CDR3 length is 15 residues. The germline CDR1 and CDR2 sequences are MNHEY and SMNVEV (reference sequence). V gave up 6 bases and J gave up 0 bases, with 14 bases separating them. The CDR3 reads CASRARQVVNTEAFL. CDR3 DNA: TGTGCCAGCAGGGCAAGACAGGTGGTGAACACTGAAGCTTTCTTA.

This clonotype was recorded many times. The V and J genes are TRBV27 and TRBJ2-7, with D maybe TRBD1 (5 bases). There are 15 residues in the CDR3. The V end was cut by 3 bases, the J end by 4 bases, with 16 bases between. CDR1 MNHEY and CDR2 SMNVEV come from the germline V gene (reference sequence). CDR3 in amino acids: CASSLMVRARYEQYF. DNA for the CDR3: TGTGCCAGCAGTTTGATGGTCAGGGCCAGATACGAGCAGTACTTC.

The chain uses TRBV7-3 and TRBJ2-3, with D possibly matching TRBD2 (7 bases). The germline CDR1 and CDR2 sequences are SGHTA and FQGTGA. The CDR3 length is 15 residues. Trimming took 2 bases from V and 2 from J, leaving 11 bases between them. The CDR3 DNA reads TGTGCCAGCAGCTTAGCGGGGGCCGCCACAGATACGCAGTATTTT. This codes for CASSLAGAATDTQYF.

This clonotype was seen only once. The gene calls are TRBV19 and TRBJ2-7; tentative D call: TRBD2 (5 bases). V was pared by 7 bases and J by 0 bases, with 13 bases between. The CDR3 has 14 amino acids. From germline, CDR1 is LNHDA and CDR2 SQIVND (reference sequence). The CDR3 DNA follows: TGTGCCAGTAAGGTGTCGGGGTACTCCTACGAGCAGTACTTC. Translated: CASKVSGYSYEQYF. Complete variable domain (other parts from reference TRBV19 and TRBJ2-7): DGGITQSPKYLFRKEGQNVTLSCEQNLNHDAMYWYRQDPGQGLRLIYYSQIVNDFQKGDIAEGYSVSREKKESFPLTVTSAQKNPTAFYLCASKVSGYSYEQYFGPGTRLTVT.

Turning to this clonotype: Lacking the conserved final phenylalanine or tryptophan, this CDR3 likely reflects a read error. No DNA is shown, since the ends of the CDR3 on it are uncertain; the CDR3 is the one TCRdb lists. The chain joins TRBV10-1 to TRBJ2-1. From its first to its last residue, the CDR3 has 8 amino acids. The germline V gene has CDR1 WNHNN and CDR2 SYGVQD (reference sequence). CDR3: CASNEQLV.

In the case of this clonotype: One end of the junction does not line up with germline, which may come from a read error. The rearrangement joins TRBV5-1 to TRBJ2-7; the D gene is possibly TRBD1 (6 bases). The germline gives CDR1 SGHRS, CDR2 YFSETQ. The CDR3 spans 14 residues. In DNA, the CDR3 is TGCGTCAGCAGCGCGACAGGTCTAAGGAACGAGCAGTACTTC. The encoded protein is CVSSATGLRNEQYF.

This clonotype was recorded a few times. This chain links TRBV10-3 with TRBJ2-7; the D gene is possibly TRBD1 (6 bases). CDR1 and CDR2 (germline): ENHRY, SYGVKD. Trimming shortened V by 0 bases and J by 6 bases, and 21 bases separated the two germline ends. This CDR3 is 17 amino acids long. CDR3 residues: CAISESHMGRGMFEQYF. DNA for the CDR3: TGTGCCATCAGTGAGTCCCATATGGGAAGGGGGATGTTCGAGCAGTACTTC.

In the case of this clonotype: A much larger clonotype is one base distant, so this may be a read error. The CDR3 DNA follows: TGTGCCAGCAGTTTAGGACCCACAGGGGGTATTTACGAGCGGTACTTC. As protein: CASSLGPTGGIYERYF. The V gene is TRBV28, the J gene TRBJ2-7; TRBD1 aligns across 8 bases. CDR3 length: 16 residues. Germline-derived CDR1 and CDR2 are MDHEN and SYDVKM.

The V gene is TRBV19, the J gene TRBJ2-1; TRBD2 matches at 11 bases. The V segment lost 5 bases and the J segment 9 bases; nucleotides outside the gene matches: 6. The CDR3 contains 14 residues. Germline CDR1 and CDR2: LNHDA and SQIVND (reference sequence). CDR3 nucleotides: TGTGCCAGTAGTGTAATAGCGGGAGGGAGTGAGCAGTTCTTC. Translating gives CASSVIAGGSEQFF.

On this clonotype: This likely comes from a read error, as the CDR3 has no conserved phenylalanine or tryptophan at its end. J is TRBJ1-1 and V is TRBV5-6; TRBD1 matches 8 bases. Germline V gene sequence: CDR1 SGHDT, CDR2 YYEEEE. This CDR3 has 16 residues. The CDR3 protein is CASSIFGQGGNTEAFL. The DNA for the CDR3 is TGTGCAAGCAGCATTTTTGGACAGGGAGGGAACACTGAAGCTTTCTTG.

This clonotype has ten or more counts. The V gene is TRBV6-5, the J gene TRBJ2-1; 11 positions match TRBD2. CDR3 size: 14 residues. The germline V gene encodes CDR1 MNHEY and CDR2 SVGAGI. V trimming: 6 bases; J trimming: 9 bases; junction bases outside the gene matches: 7. As DNA, the CDR3 is TGTGCCAGCAGCACTAGCGGGAGTATAGGTGAGCAGTTCTTC. As protein: CASSTSGSIGEQFF.

Relative to its sample, this clonotype is medium-sized. This chain uses TRBV5-1 with TRBJ2-5, with 10 nucleotides matching TRBD1. There are 15 residues in the CDR3. J gave up 5 bases and V 2 bases, and 6 bases lay outside the gene matches. Per germline, CDR1 SGHRS and CDR2 YFSETQ. The CDR3, as DNA: TGCGCCAGCAGCTTTCAACGGACAGGGGGTGAGACCCAGTACTTC. Residues: CASSFQRTGGETQYF.

By frequency in the sample, this clonotype is medium-sized. DNA of the CDR3: TGTGCCAGCAGGGACACGTACGAGCAGTACTTC. Encoded protein: CASRDTYEQYF. This sequence joins TRBV6-1 and TRBJ2-7; the D gene is possibly TRBD1 (5 bases). CDR3 length: 11 residues. V dropped 6 bases and J dropped 4 bases, with 7 bases sitting between them. In germline, CDR1 is MNHNS, CDR2 SASEGT.

This clonotype came up a few times. This chain uses TRBV6-6 with TRBJ2-3, with D possibly being TRBD2 (5 bases). Germline assignment: CDR1 MNHNY and CDR2 SVGAGI (reference sequence). V lost 6 bases and J lost 0, with 10 bases in between. CDR3 length equals 14 residues. CDR3 sequence reads: CASSPSGSTDTQYF. The DNA for the CDR3 is TGTGCCAGCAGCCCCAGCGGTAGCACAGATACGCAGTATTTT.

The chain has TRBV25-1 and TRBJ2-2; TRBD1 agrees at 8 bases. From germline, CDR1 is MGHDK and CDR2 SYGVNS. CDR3 length equals 15 residues. Trimming cost V 1 base and J 3 bases; bases outside gene matches: 1. The CDR3 sequence is CASSESDRDTGELFF. CDR3 in DNA: TGTGCCAGCAGTGAATCGGACAGGGACACCGGGGAGCTGTTTTTT. The variable domain in full, with the rest retrieved from reference TRBV25-1 and TRBJ2-2, is EADIYQTPRYLVIGTGKKITLECSQTMGHDKMYWYQQDPGMELHLIHYSYGVNSTEKGDLSSESTVSRIRTEHFPLTLESARPSHTSQYLCASSESDRDTGELFFGEGSRLTVL.

The chain carries TRBV2 and TRBJ2-1, with D maybe TRBD2 (6 bases). CDR1 SNHLY and CDR2 FYNNEI come from the germline V gene. This CDR3 comprises 15 residues. Trimming shortened V by 4 bases and J by 10 bases, and 20 bases separated the two germline ends. CDR3: CASSATSLSGGEQFF. CDR3 sequence (DNA): TGTGCCAGCAGTGCCACCTCCCTTTCTGGGGGGGAGCAGTTCTTC.

By share, this clonotype ranks as medium-sized. This chain uses TRBV25-1 with TRBJ2-2, with D possibly TRBD1 on 6 matching bases. Germline V gene sequence: CDR1 MGHDK, CDR2 SYGVNS. CDR3 length: 15 residues. V lost 3 bases and J 5 bases, leaving 13 bases between the germline ends. CDR3 nucleotide sequence: TGTGCCAGCAGTGAGCGTCACAGGGATACCGGGGAGCTGTTTTTT. Its protein is CASSERHRDTGELFF.

In this sample, this clonotype turned up many times. The CDR3 here is CASSLERREHDEQYF. The CDR3 nucleotides read TGTGCCAGCAGCTTAGAGAGGCGGGAGCACGACGAGCAGTACTTC. This sequence joins TRBV11-1 and TRBJ2-7; 7 bases map to TRBD2. CDR3 length equals 15 residues. V lost 1 base, J lost 5 bases, and 8 bases stayed unmatched. Germline-derived CDR1 and CDR2 are SGHAT and FQDESV (reference sequence).

The V call is TRBV6-5, the J call TRBJ2-7; the D call may be TRBD1 or TRBD2 (5 bases each). CDR3 size: 13 residues. V was pared by 8 bases and J by 2 bases, with 13 bases between. CDR1 is MNHEY, CDR2 SVGAGI, per germline. The CDR3 here is CASSKGTAYEQYF. The CDR3, as DNA: TGTGCCAGCTCGAAGGGGACGGCCTACGAGCAGTACTTC.

As for this clonotype: One end of the junction fails to match germline, which may point to a read error. This rearrangement joins TRBV2 to TRBJ2-7, with D perhaps being TRBD1 or TRBD2 (5 bases each). Germline loops: CDR1 SNHLY, CDR2 FYNNEI. The CDR3 has 14 residues. This CDR3 reads CASSFPGPSYEQYF. In nucleotides, the CDR3 is TGCGCCAGCAGCTTCCCGGGACCCTCCTACGAGCAGTACTTC. Together with reference TRBV2 and TRBJ2-7, the CDR3 gives the full variable domain: EPEVTQTPSHQVTQMGQEVILRCVPISNHLYFYWYRQILGQKVEFLVSFYNNEISEKSEIFDDQFSVERPDGSNFTLKIRSTKLEDSAMYFCASSFPGPSYEQYFGPGTRLTVT.